These 16 T cell receptor beta chains originate from one sample sequenced in a study of technical replicates of blood from a handful of donors. The protocol was immunoSEQ multiplex PCR, while the TCRdb copy is restricted to in-frame clones and leaves out a portion. The sample gives fewer than 100,000 clones, just over 90% of which show up once; roughly 0.27% is in the top ten. The sequenced sample was T cells isolated from PBMCs. These receptors were collected from a human donor in good health.

This clone is a singleton in its sample. The chain is built from TRBV6-6 and TRBJ2-1; 10 bases fit TRBD2. Germline CDR1 MNHNY, CDR2 SVGAGI (reference sequence). The CDR3 totals 15 residues. With V trimmed by 7 bases and J by 12 bases, 15 bases remained unmatched. The DNA of the CDR3 is TGTGCCAGCAACGAACTTAGCGGGGGGTGGTTGGGGCAGTTCTTC. Residues: CASNELSGGWLGQFF.

The chain employs TRBV10-2 and TRBJ2-7; possible D gene TRBD1, 6 bases. The CDR3 has 13 residues. Per germline, CDR1 WSHSY and CDR2 SAAADI. Between the trimmed V and J ends, which lost 3 bases and 9 bases, there was a span of 15 bases. CDR3 residues: CASSDWDTSRQYF. The CDR3, as DNA: TGCGCCAGCAGTGACTGGGACACCTCCCGGCAGTACTTC.

The chain is built from TRBV7-9 and TRBJ2-1; no reliable D call. Trimming pared 7 bases from V and 10 bases from J, leaving 14 bases between. The CDR3 spans 12 residues. Germline-derived CDR1 and CDR2 are SEHNR and FQNEAQ (reference sequence). DNA for the CDR3: TGTGCCAGCAACTCCTGGAGCCGGGAGCAGTTCTTC. This codes for CASNSWSREQFF.

The genes are TRBV10-2 and TRBJ2-2; a weak D match, TRBD2 (6 bases). V was trimmed by 3 bases and J by 3 bases, leaving 14 bases between them. Germline CDR1 reads WSHSY; CDR2 reads SAAADI. The CDR3 is 16 amino acids. CDR3 protein: CASSDRLAQYTGELFF. CDR3 DNA: TGCGCCAGCAGTGATAGGCTAGCGCAGTACACCGGGGAGCTGTTTTTT.

The rearrangement links TRBV5-5 to TRBJ2-7; D is perhaps TRBD1 (7 bases). The CDR3 has 14 amino acids. Germline V lookup: CDR1 SGHKS, CDR2 YYEKEE (reference sequence). With 3 bases removed from V and 0 bases from J, the gap between germline ends came to 10 bases. CDR3 loop: CASSSGDSSYEQYF. The CDR3 DNA is TGTGCCAGCAGCTCGGGGGACAGCTCCTACGAGCAGTACTTC.

This rearrangement joins TRBV4-1 to TRBJ1-1; D unclear. Germline lookup yields CDR1 MGHRA and CDR2 YSYEKL. This CDR3 has 15 amino acids. V was pared by 0 bases and J by 1 base, with 9 bases between. Here the CDR3 reads CASSQDRGWNTEAFF. The CDR3 DNA reads as TGCGCCAGCAGCCAAGATCGAGGGTGGAACACTGAAGCTTTCTTT.

The chain carries TRBV28 and TRBJ2-2, with no clear D. Germline V gene sequence: CDR1 MDHEN, CDR2 SYDVKM. The germline V and J ends were trimmed by 1 base and 0 bases, with 9 bases remaining between them. The CDR3 loop spans 16 amino acids. The CDR3 bases are TGTGCCAGCAGTTTATTGTGGGCAGCGAACACCGGGGAGCTGTTTTTT. Encoded protein: CASSLLWAANTGELFF.

The V call is TRBV2, the J call TRBJ2-7, with unresolved D. Germline CDR1 reads SNHLY; CDR2 reads FYNNEI. CDR3 length: 13 residues. Deletions cut 10 bases from V and 2 bases from J, with 15 bases between. The DNA for the CDR3 is TGTGCCATCCTTACATCTCCACCCTACGAGCAGTACTTC. Amino acids: CAILTSPPYEQYF.

This clone appeared a single time. The gene calls are TRBV19 and TRBJ2-7; TRBD1 aligns across 9 bases. CDR1 is LNHDA and CDR2 is SQIVND in the germline V gene (reference sequence). The CDR3 contains 15 residues. The ends lost 4 bases at V and 3 bases at J; junction bases unmatched: 7. The CDR3 protein is CASSTRTGVVYEQYF. The CDR3 DNA reads as TGTGCCAGTAGTACCCGGACAGGGGTGGTCTACGAGCAGTACTTC.

The V gene is TRBV30, the J gene TRBJ1-2, with D maybe TRBD1 (5 bases). Germline-derived CDR1 and CDR2 are GTSNPN and SVGIG (reference sequence). There are 12 residues in the CDR3. Deletions cut 5 bases from V and 9 bases from J, with 16 bases between. This chain's CDR3 is CAWGPRGIRYTF. The CDR3 DNA is TGTGCCTGGGGGCCGCGGGGGATTCGCTACACCTTC.

The rearrangement uses TRBV6-5 and TRBJ2-2; TRBD1 matches 7 bases. This CDR3 has 14 residues. V was pared by 6 bases and J by 5 bases, with 6 bases of the junction left unmatched. CDR1 and CDR2 from the germline V gene are MNHEY and SVGAGI. The CDR3 DNA reads as TGTGCCAGCAGCGACAGGGCGGGTACCGGGGAGCTGTTTTTT. It encodes CASSDRAGTGELFF.

This clone was picked up one time. DNA for the CDR3: TGTGCCAGTACCCAGGGAACTGGCTACACCTTC. This sequence encodes CASTQGTGYTF. This chain joins TRBV19 and TRBJ1-2; weak D call: TRBD1 (5 bases). This CDR3 is built from 11 residues. The V end was cut by 7 bases, the J end by 7 bases, with 10 bases between. CDR1 is LNHDA, CDR2 SQIVND, per germline (reference sequence).

This chain uses TRBV19 with TRBJ2-3, with TRBD2 identical over 10 bases. The CDR3 contains 16 residues. Unmatched junction bases numbered 6, after V lost 3 bases and J lost 3 bases. Germline V gene data show CDR1 as LNHDA and CDR2 as SQIVND (reference sequence). In DNA, the CDR3 is TGTGCCAGTAGTATCATTAGCGGGAGGAGAACAGATACGCAGTATTTT. Encoded protein: CASSIISGRRTDTQYF.

As concerns this clone: An end of the junction differs from the germline gene, which may be a read error. The chain employs TRBV7-7 and TRBJ2-1; D is unclear. CDR3 length: 17 amino acids. The germline V gene has CDR1 SSHAT and CDR2 FNYEAQ (reference sequence). The CDR3 spells CASSLEFSRSSYNEQFF. The CDR3 DNA reads as TGTGCTAGCAGCTTAGAGTTCTCGCGGAGCTCCTACAATGAGCAGTTCTTC.

The CDR3 sequence: CASSIGTEPNEAFF. The CDR3 region has the DNA TGTGCCAGTAGTATCGGGACAGAACCAAATGAAGCTTTCTTT. The genes are TRBV19 and TRBJ1-1, with TRBD1 identical over 7 bases. The trim removed 3 bases at V and 7 bases at J, leaving 8 bases unmatched. The germline V gene has CDR1 LNHDA and CDR2 SQIVND (reference sequence). There are 14 residues in the CDR3.

The chain combines TRBV20-1 with TRBJ2-5, with no clear D. Germline V CDR1 and CDR2: DFQATT, SNEGSKA (reference sequence). Trimming removed 1 base from V and 4 bases from J, with 4 bases in between. The CDR3 has 11 amino acids. DNA of the CDR3: TGCAGTGCTAGAGTTCTAGAGACCCAGTACTTC. This gives the protein CSARVLETQYF.